This T cell receptor (beta chain) was sequenced during a study of T cells in Graves' hyperthyroidism and ophthalmopathy (dated by TCRdb to between 2018 and 2021). Describing the broader study: Peripheral blood samples were taken at the time of initial diagnosis, prior to any treatment. The 100 or so discovery patients were divided at random into training and test sets in a 7:3 ratio. To identify TCR V-J signatures that set the groups apart, the researchers used a discovery cohort of 100 patients, made up of around 40 with Graves' ophthalmopathy and some 56 with stable Graves' hyperthyroidism. The paper reports TCR Vbeta CDR3 sequencing of roughly 140 peripheral blood samples: around 45 ophthalmopathy, roughly 74 hyperthyroidism and some 17 progressor patients. Thyroid tissue and blood T-cell repertoires from six Graves' hyperthyroidism patients were also compared in the study. An independent validation cohort of fewer than 20 hyperthyroidism patients and over 15 patients who later progressed to ophthalmopathy tested prospective prediction of ophthalmopathy. Once sampling was done, hyperthyroidism patients were given methimazole at a starting dose of 30 mg daily, whereas ophthalmopathy patients were given high-dose intravenous methylprednisolone. Study-level results and caveats: During validation, the model predicted progression to ophthalmopathy a median of approximately six months ahead of onset, with around 71% sensitivity and 72% to 85% specificity. A 13 V-J signature model separated ophthalmopathy from stable hyperthyroidism, with roughly 88% sensitivity and roughly 81% specificity in cross-validation and 80%/75% in testing. Most expanded thyroid clonotypes (frequency above 0.001) were also found in blood, which suggests that blood repertoires may mirror thyroid immune responses. No statistical method was used to set the sample size in advance, and investigators knew the group allocation.

Deletion took 1 base off V and 3 bases off J, with a span of 9 bases between the germline ends. According to the germline V gene (reference sequence), CDR1 reads SEHNR and CDR2 reads FQNEAQ. Inclusive of the bounding cysteine and phenylalanine, the CDR3 is 14 residues long. Only the CDR3 region is kept as DNA, spanning 42 bases read in frame from base 1. Hyperthyroidism patients were newly diagnosed, with disease duration under 2 months, and aged 18 to 65 years. The study excluded patients with uncontrolled infections, other autoimmune diseases, pregnancy or lactation. Diagnoses relied on clinical symptoms, serum thyroxine and TRAb, thyroid ultrasound and orbital computed tomography. Blood from progressor patients was collected at the time of first diagnosis with hyperthyroidism, before any ophthalmopathy symptoms had appeared. PBMCs were isolated from 10 ml of fresh peripheral blood by Ficoll-Paque density gradient centrifugation. Progressor patients were first diagnosed with Graves' hyperthyroidism and then developed ophthalmopathy during follow-up. Trizol reagent was used to extract total RNA, and RNA quality was then checked on an Agilent 2100 Bioanalyzer.

The TCR beta CDR3 regions were amplified from RNA transcripts. For the first round of RT-PCR on the TCR CDR3, the HTBI primer set was used together with the Qiagen OneStep RT-PCR kit. Libraries were constructed in a second round of multiplex PCR, after which size selection and purification were carried out. The libraries were sequenced on an Illumina HiSeq2000 using paired-end 100 bp reads. In the authors' own workflow: Raw data were processed with SOAPnuke, discarding reads with adapters, uncalled bases, mean Phred below 15, or no exact constant-primer or identifier match. High-quality paired reads were merged with COPE v1.2.5, and unique nucleotide sequences were defined as clonotypes. MiTCR v1.1 was used to align the clonotypes against IMGT TRBV, TRBD and TRBJ reference segments. The analysis was restricted to V-J combinations with a frequency above 0.0001, which together covered approximately 99% of the repertoires. A TCS score was defined as the ratio of F50 (clonal expansion) to E x V (chaos), with BLOSUM62-based TCRdist applied between CDR3 peptides within each V-J. Welch's t-statistics and random forest reduced 514 V-J features to roughly 13, which were used in a naive Bayes classifier (R e1071). Starting from the raw public reads, TCRdb applied fastp trimming at Q25, assembled clones with MiXCR and retained in-frame beta chains. Under each unique CDR3 protein, matching rows form one entry showing the most common genes and DNA. The authors' filters were not applied to this entry. The sample records about 380,000 distinct CDR3 sequences, roughly 14% of which are singletons. The ten largest clones add up to less than 25% of the sample.

This clonotype showed up many times. Its specific antigen is unknown. No qualities accompany the bases; no much larger clone lies one base away. The sequence came from a man aged 25 to 40 with Graves' hyperthyroidism that later progressed to Graves' ophthalmopathy. Sequences were obtained from blood. The rearranged chain carries TRBV7-9 and TRBJ1-2; the D gene is perhaps TRBD1, from 5 matching bases. The CDR3 here reads CASSLGGHDYGYTF. The DNA sequence reads TGTGCCAGCAGCTTAGGCGGACACGACTATGGCTACACCTTC.